This entry is about one T cell receptor (beta chain). No antigen is known for it. This record belongs to a study of cytomegalovirus exposure and HLA in healthy donors. Broader study findings: Further analysis, carried out later, found HLA-associated TCR beta chains more clonally expanded than equally common other chains. In a later analysis, a genetic analysis reported fewer productive-TCR N-insertions in an Asian-associated ancestry cluster than the cohort average.

60 Vbeta and 13 Jbeta primers were used in PCR. Some clones are missing from TCRdb's copy, which holds only in-frame ones; the method was immunoSEQ multiplex PCR. The data contain about 200,000 clones, approximately 79% of them singletons. V dropped 5 bases and J dropped 9; count of bases not matched to a gene: 5. Germline V gene sequence: CDR1 MDHEN, CDR2 SYDVKM. This CDR3 is built from 15 residues. The sequence was obtained from a man aged 45 to 65 in good health and CMV-seronegative. Sequenced input: PBMCs. This chain uses TRBV28 with TRBJ2-1; 15 bases line up with TRBD2. CDR3 region: CASSLRTSGGGEQFF. CDR3 bases: TGTGCCAGCAGTCTACGGACTAGCGGGGGGGGTGAGCAGTTCTTC.